The T cell receptor beta chain under discussion was sequenced for a study of blood T cell repertoires in COVID-19. Study-level information: Samples of COVID-19 (acute and convalescent) were obtained from the United States, Italy and Spain. PBMCs, B-cell-depleted T cells, or T cells were the source of the cDNA or gDNA that made up the material.

As processed by the authors: Estimation of nucleated cell counts relied on the amplification of reference gene primers. Measured with immunoSEQ multiplex PCR; TCRdb has only the in-frame clones, and not every one. V, J and clone size reflect that table, while D and trimming were determined from the DNA. The repertoire holds roughly 90,000 clones, with about 80% as singletons. Looked up from germline, CDR1 is SGHRS and CDR2 is YFSETQ. The CDR3 contains 11 residues. V dropped 4 bases and J dropped 15 bases, with 13 bases sitting between them. This receptor was taken from a woman aged 65 to 85 with acute or convalescent COVID-19. The chain joins TRBV5-1 to TRBJ1-4; D is uncertain. The material sequenced was peripheral blood. This CDR3 reads CASSSQEGLFF. The CDR3, as DNA: TGCGCCAGCAGCAGCCAGGAGGGATTGTTTTTT.